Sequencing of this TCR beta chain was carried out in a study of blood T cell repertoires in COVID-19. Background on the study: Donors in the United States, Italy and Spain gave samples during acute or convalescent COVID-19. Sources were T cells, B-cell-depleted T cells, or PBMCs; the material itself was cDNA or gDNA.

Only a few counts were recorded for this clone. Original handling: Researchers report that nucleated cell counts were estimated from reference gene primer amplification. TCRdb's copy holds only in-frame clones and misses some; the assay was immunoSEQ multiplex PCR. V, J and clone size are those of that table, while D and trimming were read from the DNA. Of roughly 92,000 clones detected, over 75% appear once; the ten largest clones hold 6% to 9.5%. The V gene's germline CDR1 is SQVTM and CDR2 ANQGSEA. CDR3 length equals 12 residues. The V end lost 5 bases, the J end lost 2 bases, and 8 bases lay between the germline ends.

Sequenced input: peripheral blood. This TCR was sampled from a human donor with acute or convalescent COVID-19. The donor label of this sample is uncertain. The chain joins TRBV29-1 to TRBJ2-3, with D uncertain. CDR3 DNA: TGCAGCGTTATATCCTTCACAGATACGCAGTATTTT. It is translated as CSVISFTDTQYF.